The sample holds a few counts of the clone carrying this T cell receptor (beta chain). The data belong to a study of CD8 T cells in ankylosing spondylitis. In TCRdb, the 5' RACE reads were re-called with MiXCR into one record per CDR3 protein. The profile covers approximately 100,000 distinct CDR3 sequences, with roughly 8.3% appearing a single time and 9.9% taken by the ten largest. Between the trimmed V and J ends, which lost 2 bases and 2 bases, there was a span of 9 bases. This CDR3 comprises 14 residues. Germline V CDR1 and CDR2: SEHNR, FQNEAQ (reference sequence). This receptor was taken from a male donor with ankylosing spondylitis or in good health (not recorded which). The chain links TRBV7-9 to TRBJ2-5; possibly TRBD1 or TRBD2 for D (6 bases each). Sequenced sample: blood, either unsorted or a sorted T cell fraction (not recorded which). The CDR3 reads CASSLPGAQETQYF. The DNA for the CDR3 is TGTGCCAGCAGCTTACCGGGGGCACAAGAGACCCAGTACTTC. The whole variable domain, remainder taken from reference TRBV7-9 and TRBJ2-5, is DTGVSQNPRHKITKRGQNVTFRCDPISEHNRLYWYRQTLGQGPEFLTYFQNEAQLEKSRLLSDRFSAERPKGSFSTLEIQRTEQGDSAMYLCASSLPGAQETQYFGPGTRLLVL.